This T cell receptor (beta chain) was documented in a study of lymphopenia after photon versus proton radiotherapy. Findings and limits, study-wide: A bigger post-nadir fall in TCR diversity correlated inversely with survival time in deceased patients.

On this clone itself: Antigen specificity is unknown.

The germline V gene has CDR1 SGHTA and CDR2 FQGNSA. Trimming at V came to 0 bases and at J to 7 bases, leaving 4 bases not matched to a gene. This CDR3 comprises 15 residues. The data were produced by immunoSEQ multiplex PCR, yet TCRdb's version contains in-frame clones alone and is incomplete. The sample records about 3,800 clones, about two thirds being singletons. The V and J genes are TRBV7-2 and TRBJ2-1, with 9 bases aligning to TRBD2. Sequenced here: peripheral blood, sampled from a patient treated with proton-based radiotherapy. This receptor was identified in a man older than 75 with esophageal cancer. Here the CDR3 DNA reads TGTGCCAGCAGCTTAGCTGGGACTAGCATAAATGAGCAGTTCTTC. Translated: CASSLAGTSINEQFF. Based on the CDR3 plus reference TRBV7-2 and TRBJ2-1, the full variable domain is GAGVSQSPSNKVTEKGKDVELRCDPISGHTALYWYRQSLGQGLEFLIYFQGNSAPDKSGLPSDRFSAERTGGSVSTLTIQRTQQEDSAVYLCASSLAGTSINEQFFGPGTRLTVL.